Detailed here is one TCR beta chain. The antigen is not known. The sample is drawn from a study of CD8+ T cells in alopecia areata. Study background: Tofacitinib was taken orally by treated patients, and the dose was 5 to 10 mg twice daily. Once tofacitinib had been taken for 6 to 18 months, 6 months off drug followed.

The CDR3 loop spans 15 amino acids. Germline CDR1 reads SGHRS; CDR2 reads YFSETQ. Trimming stripped 2 bases from V and 9 bases from J, with 18 bases between. Overall study results and limits: Higher clonality than in normal scalp was seen in lesional scalp, especially alopecia totalis/universalis.

cDNA prepared by RNA extraction and subsequent reverse transcription served as the template for sequencing. The table came from immunoSEQ multiplex PCR; TCRdb's copy has only in-frame clones and leaves some out. The sample has around 98,000 clones, 35% to 50% seen once. Sequencing input: CD4+ T cells sorted from blood. The chain recombines TRBV5-1 with TRBJ2-1; D call uncertain. The receptor comes from a human donor with alopecia areata. The chain's CDR3 is CASSFLTRKDAEQFF. The CDR3 DNA reads as TGCGCCAGCAGCTTTCTAACGAGGAAGGATGCTGAGCAGTTCTTC.